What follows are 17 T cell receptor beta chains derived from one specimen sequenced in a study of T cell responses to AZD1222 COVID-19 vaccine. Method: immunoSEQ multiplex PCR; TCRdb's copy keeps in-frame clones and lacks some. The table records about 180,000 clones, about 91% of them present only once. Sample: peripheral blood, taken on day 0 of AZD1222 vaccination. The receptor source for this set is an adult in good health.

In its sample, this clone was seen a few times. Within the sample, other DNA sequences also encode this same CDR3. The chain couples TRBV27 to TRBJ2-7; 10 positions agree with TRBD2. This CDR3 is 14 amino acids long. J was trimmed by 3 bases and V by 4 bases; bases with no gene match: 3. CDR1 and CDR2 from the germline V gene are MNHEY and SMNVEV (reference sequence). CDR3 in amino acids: CASSSGTSVYEQYF. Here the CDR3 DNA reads TGTGCCAGCAGTTCCGGGACTAGCGTCTACGAGCAGTACTTC.

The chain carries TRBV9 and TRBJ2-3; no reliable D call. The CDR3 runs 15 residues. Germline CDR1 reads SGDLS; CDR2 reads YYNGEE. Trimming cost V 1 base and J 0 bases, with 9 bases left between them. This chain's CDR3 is CASSVRVGSTDTQYF. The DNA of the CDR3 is TGTGCCAGCAGCGTAAGGGTTGGAAGCACAGATACGCAGTATTTT.

CDR3 amino acids: CASSMDRGNIQYF. The CDR3 region has the DNA TGTGCCAGTAGTATGGACAGGGGAAACATTCAGTACTTC. The gene calls are TRBV19 and TRBJ2-4, with 9 bases matching TRBD1. V trimming: 3 bases; J trimming: 6 bases; junction bases outside the gene matches: 0. CDR3 length: 13 amino acids. CDR1 is LNHDA and CDR2 is SQIVND in the germline V gene (reference sequence). The variable domain in full, completed from reference TRBV19 and TRBJ2-4, reads DGGITQSPKYLFRKEGQNVTLSCEQNLNHDAMYWYRQDPGQGLRLIYYSQIVNDFQKGDIAEGYSVSREKKESFPLTVTSAQKNPTAFYLCASSMDRGNIQYFGAGTRLSVL.

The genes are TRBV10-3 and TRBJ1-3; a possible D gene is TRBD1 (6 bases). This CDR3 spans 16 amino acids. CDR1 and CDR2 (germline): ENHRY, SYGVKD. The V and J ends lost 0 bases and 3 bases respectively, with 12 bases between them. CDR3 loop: CAISESPGVVGNTIYF. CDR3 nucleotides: TGTGCCATCAGTGAGTCCCCAGGGGTTGTTGGAAACACCATATATTTT.

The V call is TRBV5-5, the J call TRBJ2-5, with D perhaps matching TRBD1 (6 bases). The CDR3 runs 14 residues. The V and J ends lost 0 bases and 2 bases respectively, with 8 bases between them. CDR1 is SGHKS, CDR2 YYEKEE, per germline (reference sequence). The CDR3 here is CASSLAGQQETQYF. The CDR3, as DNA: TGTGCCAGCAGCTTGGCCGGACAGCAAGAGACCCAGTACTTC. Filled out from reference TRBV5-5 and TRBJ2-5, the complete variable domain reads DAGVTQSPTHLIKTRGQQVTLRCSPISGHKSVSWYQQVLGQGPQFIFQYYEKEERGRGNFPDRFSARQFPNYSSELNVNALLLGDSALYLCASSLAGQQETQYFGPGTRLLVL.

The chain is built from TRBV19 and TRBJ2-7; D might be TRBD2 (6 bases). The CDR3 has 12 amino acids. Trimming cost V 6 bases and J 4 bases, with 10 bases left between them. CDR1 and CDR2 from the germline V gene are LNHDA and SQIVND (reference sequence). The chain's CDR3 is CASSGRDYEQYF. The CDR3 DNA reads TGTGCCAGTAGCGGGAGAGATTACGAGCAGTACTTC.

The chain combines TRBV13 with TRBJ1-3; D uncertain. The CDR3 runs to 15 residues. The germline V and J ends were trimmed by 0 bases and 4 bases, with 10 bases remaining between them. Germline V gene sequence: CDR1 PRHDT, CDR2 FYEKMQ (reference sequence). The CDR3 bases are TGTGCCAGCAGCTTAGGCCCGGGGTTCGGAAACACCATATATTTT. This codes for CASSLGPGFGNTIYF.

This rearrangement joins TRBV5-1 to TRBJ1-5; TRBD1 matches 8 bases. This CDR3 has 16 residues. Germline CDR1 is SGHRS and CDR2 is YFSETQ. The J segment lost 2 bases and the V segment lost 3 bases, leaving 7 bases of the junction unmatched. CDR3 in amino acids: CASSSGTGPGNQPQHF. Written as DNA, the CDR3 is TGCGCCAGCAGCTCCGGGACAGGTCCGGGCAATCAGCCCCAGCATTTT.

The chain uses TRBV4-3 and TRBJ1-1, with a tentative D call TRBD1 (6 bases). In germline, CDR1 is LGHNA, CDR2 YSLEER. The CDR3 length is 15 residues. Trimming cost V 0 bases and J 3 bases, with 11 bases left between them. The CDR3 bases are TGCGCCAGCAGCCAAGACAGAGGGGGTGACACTGAAGCTTTCTTT. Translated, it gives CASSQDRGGDTEAFF.

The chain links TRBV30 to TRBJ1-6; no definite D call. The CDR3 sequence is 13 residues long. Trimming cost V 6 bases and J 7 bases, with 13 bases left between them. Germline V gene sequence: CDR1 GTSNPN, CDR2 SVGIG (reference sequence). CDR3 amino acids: CACRISPNSPLHF. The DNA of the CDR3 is TGTGCCTGTCGCATCTCCCCGAATTCACCCCTCCACTTT.

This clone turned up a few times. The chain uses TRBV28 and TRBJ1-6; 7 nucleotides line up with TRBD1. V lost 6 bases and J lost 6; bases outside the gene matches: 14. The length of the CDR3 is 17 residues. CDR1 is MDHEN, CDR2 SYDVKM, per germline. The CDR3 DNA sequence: TGTGCCAGCAGAGACCGTAGGGGGCAGGGAAGTAATTCACCCCTCCACTTT. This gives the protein CASRDRRGQGSNSPLHF.

DNA for the CDR3: TGCGCCAGCAGCAGCGGGACAGATCTCAATCAGCCCCAGCATTTT. Its protein product is CASSSGTDLNQPQHF. V is TRBV5-1 and J is TRBJ1-5, with TRBD1 matching 7 bases. CDR3 length: 15 amino acids. Per the germline V gene, CDR1 is SGHRS and CDR2 is YFSETQ. With V trimmed by 4 bases and J by 3 bases, 7 bases remained unmatched.

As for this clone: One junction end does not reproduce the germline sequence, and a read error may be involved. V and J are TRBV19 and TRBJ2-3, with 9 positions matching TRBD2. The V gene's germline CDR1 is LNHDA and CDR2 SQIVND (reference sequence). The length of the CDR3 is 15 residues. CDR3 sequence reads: CASSLERGATDTQYF. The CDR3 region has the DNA TGTGCCAGTAGTTTAGAGCGGGGGGCCACAGATACGCAGTATTTT.

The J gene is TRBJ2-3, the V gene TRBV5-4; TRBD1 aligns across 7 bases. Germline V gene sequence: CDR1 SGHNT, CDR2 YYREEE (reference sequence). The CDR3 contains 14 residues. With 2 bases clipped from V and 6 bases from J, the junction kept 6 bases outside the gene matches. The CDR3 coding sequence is TGTGCCAGCAGCTTCTCGGGACAGTTGGATACGCAGTATTTT. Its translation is CASSFSGQLDTQYF.

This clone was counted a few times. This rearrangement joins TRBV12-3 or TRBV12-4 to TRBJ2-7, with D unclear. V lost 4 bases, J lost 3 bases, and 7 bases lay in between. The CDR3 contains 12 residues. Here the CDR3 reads CASSSQFYEQYF. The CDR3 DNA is TGTGCCAGCAGTTCGCAGTTCTACGAGCAGTACTTC.

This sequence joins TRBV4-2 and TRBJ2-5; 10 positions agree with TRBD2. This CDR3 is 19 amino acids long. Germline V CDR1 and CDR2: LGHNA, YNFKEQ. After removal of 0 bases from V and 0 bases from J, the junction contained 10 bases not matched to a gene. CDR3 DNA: TGTGCCAGCAGCCAAGAGCAGCGGGGGGGCCCCCTGTACCAAGAGACCCAGTACTTC. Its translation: CASSQEQRGGPLYQETQYF.

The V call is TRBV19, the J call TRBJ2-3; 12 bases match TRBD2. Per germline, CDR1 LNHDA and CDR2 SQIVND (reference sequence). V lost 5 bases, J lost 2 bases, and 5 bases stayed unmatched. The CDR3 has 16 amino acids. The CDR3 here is CASSPRTSGITDTQYF. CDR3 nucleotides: TGTGCCAGTAGTCCCCGGACTAGCGGGATCACAGATACGCAGTATTTT.